This T cell receptor beta chain was captured in a study of T cell responses to AZD1222 COVID-19 vaccine. The data were produced by immunoSEQ multiplex PCR, yet TCRdb's version contains in-frame clones alone and is incomplete. The repertoire holds more than 95,000 clones, with approximately 85% as singletons. Notes on this clone: Its antigen remains unidentified.

The study's findings and limits: Once two AZD1222 doses were given, Spike-specific TCR breadth and depth went up. Variant regions that are unmutated are reportedly the target of nearly half of spike-specific TCRs. None of the repertoires were sampled until the peak T cell response had passed.

The receptor was derived from an adult in good health. The source material was peripheral blood, sampled on day 0 of MenACWY control vaccination.

The CDR3 DNA reads TGTGCCAGCAGTGGCGGACAGGGGGCGCATCCCGACTATGGCTACACCTTC. Translation gives CASSGGQGAHPDYGYTF. The V and J genes are TRBV6-1 and TRBJ1-2, with 11 bases that match TRBD1. There are 17 residues in the CDR3. V was pared by 4 bases and J by 3 bases, with 10 bases of the junction left unmatched. Germline lookup yields CDR1 MNHNS and CDR2 SASEGT.